Below, 13 T cell receptor beta chains from the same sample are listed, as sequenced in a study of a mutant IDH1 vaccine in newly diagnosed glioma. Using immunoSEQ multiplex PCR, the repertoire was profiled, and TCRdb retains in-frame clones only, with some absent. This table has around 80,000 clones, approximately 85% appearing once. Their antigens remain unidentified. Regarding time point: week 23, last vaccination. The content of each vaccine dose was 300 ug of mutant IDH1 20-mer peptide, and topical imiquimod accompanied it. The sequencing here drew on PBMCs, taken from a glioma patient whose treatment included an IDH1 peptide vaccine. The receptors here all came from a woman in her fifties or sixties with glioma.

Here the CDR3 DNA reads TGTGCCTGGAGTGTACAGGGGACTCAGCCCCAGCATTTT. It is translated as CAWSVQGTQPQHF. V gene TRBV30 combines with J gene TRBJ1-5; 7 nucleotides match TRBD1. Germline assignment: CDR1 GTSNPN and CDR2 SVGIG (reference sequence). The CDR3 covers 13 residues. The junction had 2 bases not matched to a gene; V was cut back by 0 bases and J by 6 bases.

The chain links TRBV4-2 to TRBJ1-4, with D perhaps matching TRBD1 (5 bases). In germline, CDR1 is LGHNA, CDR2 YNFKEQ. The germline V and J ends were trimmed by 1 base and 0 bases, with 9 bases remaining between them. The CDR3 is 16 amino acids. The CDR3 reads CASSQVGGTTNEKLFF. The CDR3 DNA is TGTGCCAGCAGCCAAGTGGGGGGGACAACTAATGAAAAACTGTTTTTT.

The chain couples TRBV7-9 to TRBJ1-2; D is perhaps TRBD1 (6 bases). This CDR3 has 13 residues. Trimming left V 7 bases short and J 5 bases short, with 14 bases between. CDR1 is SEHNR, CDR2 FQNEAQ, per germline (reference sequence). The CDR3 loop reads CASTPNRVYGYTF. CDR3 sequence (DNA): TGTGCCAGCACCCCAAACAGGGTGTATGGCTACACCTTC.

The chain joins TRBV5-8 to TRBJ1-2; the D gene is possibly TRBD1 (5 bases). The V gene lost 4 bases and the J gene lost 1 base, with 17 bases spanning the gap. The CDR3 is 16 amino acids. CDR1 is SGHTS and CDR2 is YDEGEE in the germline V gene. The CDR3 coding sequence is TGTGCCAGCAGCCTCCTTGACAGCCCGCTTAACTATGGCTACACCTTC. It specifies CASSLLDSPLNYGYTF. Full variable domain (rest looked up from reference TRBV5-8 and TRBJ1-2): EAGVTQSPTHLIKTRGQQATLRCSPISGHTSVYWYQQALGLGLQFLLWYDEGEERNRGNFPPRFSGRQFPNYSSELNVNALELEDSALYLCASSLLDSPLNYGYTFGSGTRLTVV.

V and J are TRBV10-3 and TRBJ2-3, with D maybe TRBD2 (5 bases). The CDR3 consists of 11 residues. Germline V gene data show CDR1 as ENHRY and CDR2 as SYGVKD. V lost 11 bases to trimming and J lost 12 bases, with 18 bases between them. DNA of the CDR3: TGTGCCTCTAAGGGAGCGGAGAGACAGTATTTT. It translates to CASKGAERQYF.

The V and J genes are TRBV18 and TRBJ2-1, with a weak D call TRBD2 (6 bases). The V and J ends lost 3 bases and 2 bases respectively, with 11 bases between them. The CDR3 has 15 amino acids. In germline, CDR1 is KGHSH, CDR2 LQKENI. The CDR3 region is CASSPGGRTYNEQFF. The CDR3 DNA reads TGTGCCAGCTCACCGGGGGGTAGGACCTACAATGAGCAGTTCTTC.

The gene calls are TRBV19 and TRBJ2-7, with D perhaps matching TRBD1 or TRBD2 (5 bases each). The V gene's germline CDR1 is LNHDA and CDR2 SQIVND (reference sequence). Trimming left V 5 bases short and J 4 bases short, with 24 bases between. This CDR3 region has 17 residues. CDR3 region: CASSPLPDGTRVYEQYF. CDR3 sequence (DNA): TGTGCCAGTAGTCCCCTTCCCGACGGGACGAGGGTGTACGAGCAGTACTTC. Based on the CDR3 plus reference TRBV19 and TRBJ2-7, the full variable domain is DGGITQSPKYLFRKEGQNVTLSCEQNLNHDAMYWYRQDPGQGLRLIYYSQIVNDFQKGDIAEGYSVSREKKESFPLTVTSAQKNPTAFYLCASSPLPDGTRVYEQYFGPGTRLTVT.

The chain is built from TRBV28 and TRBJ2-1; a weak D match, TRBD2 (5 bases). This CDR3 region has 17 residues. Trimming pared 5 bases from V and 8 bases from J, leaving 25 bases between. Germline V gene lookup returns CDR1 MDHEN and CDR2 SYDVKM. In DNA, the CDR3 is TGTGCCAGCAGTGCCCGCTGGAGAGCGGCCCTACTCTATGAGCAGTTCTTC. Its protein is CASSARWRAALLYEQFF.

The chain recombines TRBV10-1 with TRBJ2-7; 10 bases line up with TRBD1. Losses at the gene ends were 3 bases for V and 3 bases for J; bases not matched to a gene: 2. The CDR3 extends over 14 amino acids. Looked up from germline, CDR1 is WNHNN and CDR2 is SYGVQD (reference sequence). In DNA, the CDR3 is TGCGCCAGCAGTGACGGACAGGGGGTCTACGAGCAGTACTTC. Translated, it gives CASSDGQGVYEQYF.

The table lists this clone with many counts. CDR3 sequence (DNA): TGTGCCAGCGGAGCCACAGGGTCTAAACTGTTTTTT. Translated, it gives CASGATGSKLFF. The V gene is TRBV2, the J gene TRBJ1-4; D is possibly TRBD1 (6 bases). CDR3 length equals 12 residues. V lost 8 bases and J lost 11, with 15 bases in between. Germline lookup yields CDR1 SNHLY and CDR2 FYNNEI.

This clone was counted a single time. The chain has TRBV19 and TRBJ2-5; D is uncertain. Trimming shortened V by 3 bases and J by 3 bases, and 11 bases separated the two germline ends. Germline V gene lookup returns CDR1 LNHDA and CDR2 SQIVND (reference sequence). CDR3 length: 14 amino acids. The CDR3 is CASSMGREEETQYF. The DNA of the CDR3 is TGTGCCAGTAGTATGGGCAGAGAAGAAGAGACCCAGTACTTC.

The chain carries TRBV5-1 and TRBJ1-1; D unclear. Germline CDR1 and CDR2: SGHRS and YFSETQ. Trimming cost V 4 bases and J 4 bases, with 8 bases left between them. The CDR3 is made up of 12 amino acids. DNA of the CDR3: TGCGCCAGCAGCAGGGAGGGCACTGAAGCTTTCTTT. It yields the protein CASSREGTEAFF.

The J gene is TRBJ2-5, the V gene TRBV30; D uncertain. The germline CDR1 and CDR2 sequences are GTSNPN and SVGIG (reference sequence). The CDR3 runs to 14 residues. The germline V and J ends were trimmed by 3 bases and 3 bases, with 14 bases remaining between them. CDR3 loop: CAWSRENQEETQYF. The CDR3 nucleotides read TGTGCCTGGAGCCGAGAGAATCAGGAAGAGACCCAGTACTTC.